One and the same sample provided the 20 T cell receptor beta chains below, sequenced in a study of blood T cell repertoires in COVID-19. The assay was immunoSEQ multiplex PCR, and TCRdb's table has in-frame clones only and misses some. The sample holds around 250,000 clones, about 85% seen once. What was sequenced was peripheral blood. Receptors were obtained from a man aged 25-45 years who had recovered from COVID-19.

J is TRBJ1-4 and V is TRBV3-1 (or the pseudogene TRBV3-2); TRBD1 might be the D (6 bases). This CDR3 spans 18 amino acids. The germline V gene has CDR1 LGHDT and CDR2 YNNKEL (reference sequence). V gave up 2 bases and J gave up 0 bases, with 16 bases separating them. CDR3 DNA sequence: TGTGCCAGCAGCCAACTCCCGACAGGATATGCAACTAATGAAAAACTGTTTTTT. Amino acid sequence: CASSQLPTGYATNEKLFF.

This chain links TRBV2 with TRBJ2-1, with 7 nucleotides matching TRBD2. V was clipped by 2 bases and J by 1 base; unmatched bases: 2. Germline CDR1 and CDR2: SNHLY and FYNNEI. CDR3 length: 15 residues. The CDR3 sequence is CASSESSGSYNEQFF. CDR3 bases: TGTGCCAGCAGTGAATCTAGCGGTTCCTACAATGAGCAGTTCTTC.

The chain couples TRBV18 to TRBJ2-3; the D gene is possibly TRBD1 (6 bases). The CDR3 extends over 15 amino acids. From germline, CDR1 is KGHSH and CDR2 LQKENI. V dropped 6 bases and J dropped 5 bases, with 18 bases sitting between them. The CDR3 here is CASSSSLRGRDTQYF. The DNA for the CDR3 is TGTGCCAGCTCGTCATCGCTGAGGGGGAGAGATACGCAGTATTTT.

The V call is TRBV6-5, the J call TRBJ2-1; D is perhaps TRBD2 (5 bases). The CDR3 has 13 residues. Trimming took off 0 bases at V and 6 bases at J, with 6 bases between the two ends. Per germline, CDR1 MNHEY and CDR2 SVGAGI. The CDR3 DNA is TGTGCCAGCAGTTACTCTAGCGTCAATGAGCAGTTCTTC. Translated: CASSYSSVNEQFF.

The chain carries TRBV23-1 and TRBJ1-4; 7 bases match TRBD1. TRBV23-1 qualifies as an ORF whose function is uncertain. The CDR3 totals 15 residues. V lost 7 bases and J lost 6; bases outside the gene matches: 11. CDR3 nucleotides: TGCGCCAGCACGTACCTCAGGGGGGAGGATGAAAAACTGTTTTTT. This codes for CASTYLRGEDEKLFF.

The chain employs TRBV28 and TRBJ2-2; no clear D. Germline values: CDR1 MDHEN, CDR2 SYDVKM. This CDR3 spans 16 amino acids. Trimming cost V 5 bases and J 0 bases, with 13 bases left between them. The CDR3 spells CASSLRSRANTGELFF. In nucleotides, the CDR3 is TGTGCCAGCAGTCTTCGTTCAAGAGCGAACACCGGGGAGCTGTTTTTT.

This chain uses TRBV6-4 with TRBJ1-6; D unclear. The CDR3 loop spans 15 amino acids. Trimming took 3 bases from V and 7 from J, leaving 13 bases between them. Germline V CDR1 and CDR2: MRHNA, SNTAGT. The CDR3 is CASSEYSTPNSPLHF. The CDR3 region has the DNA TGTGCCAGCAGTGAGTACTCGACACCCAATTCACCCCTCCACTTT.

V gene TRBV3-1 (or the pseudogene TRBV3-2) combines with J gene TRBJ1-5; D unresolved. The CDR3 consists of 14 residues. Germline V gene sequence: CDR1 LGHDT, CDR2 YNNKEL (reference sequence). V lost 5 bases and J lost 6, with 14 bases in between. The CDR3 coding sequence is TGTGCCAGCAGCTTAAGTTCGGGGAGTCAGCCCCAGCATTTT. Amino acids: CASSLSSGSQPQHF.

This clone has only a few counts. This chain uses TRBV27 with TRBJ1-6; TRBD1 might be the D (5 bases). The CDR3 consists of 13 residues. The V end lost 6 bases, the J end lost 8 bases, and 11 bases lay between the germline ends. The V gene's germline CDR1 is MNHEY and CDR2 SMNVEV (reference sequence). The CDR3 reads CASRVWGDSPLHF. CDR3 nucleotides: TGTGCCAGCAGGGTGTGGGGGGATTCACCCCTCCACTTT.

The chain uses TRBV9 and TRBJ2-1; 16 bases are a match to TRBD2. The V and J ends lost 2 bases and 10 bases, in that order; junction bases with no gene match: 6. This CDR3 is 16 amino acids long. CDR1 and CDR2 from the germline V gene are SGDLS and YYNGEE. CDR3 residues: CASSVLGTSGGEEQFF. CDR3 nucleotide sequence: TGTGCCAGCAGCGTCCTTGGGACTAGCGGGGGGGAGGAGCAGTTCTTC.

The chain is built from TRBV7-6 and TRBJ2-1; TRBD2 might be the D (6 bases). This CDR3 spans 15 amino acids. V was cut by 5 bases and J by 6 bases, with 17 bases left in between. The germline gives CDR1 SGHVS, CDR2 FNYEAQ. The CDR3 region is CASSLSEDGSNEQFF. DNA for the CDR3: TGTGCCAGCAGCCTAAGTGAGGACGGGAGCAATGAGCAGTTCTTC.

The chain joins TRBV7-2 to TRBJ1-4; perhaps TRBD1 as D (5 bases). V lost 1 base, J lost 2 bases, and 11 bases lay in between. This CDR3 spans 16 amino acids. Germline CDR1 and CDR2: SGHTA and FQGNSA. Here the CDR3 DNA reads TGTGCCAGCAGCTTAGTTGGGGCCGGGACTAATGAAAAACTGTTTTTT. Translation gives CASSLVGAGTNEKLFF.

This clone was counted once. CDR3 region: CASSLQGTEAFF. The CDR3 nucleotides read TGTGCCAGCAGCCTACAGGGCACTGAAGCTTTCTTT. The chain couples TRBV9 to TRBJ1-1; D is possibly TRBD1 (6 bases). Germline CDR1 SGDLS, CDR2 YYNGEE. This CDR3 contains 12 residues. Trimming pared 4 bases from V and 4 bases from J, leaving 8 bases between.

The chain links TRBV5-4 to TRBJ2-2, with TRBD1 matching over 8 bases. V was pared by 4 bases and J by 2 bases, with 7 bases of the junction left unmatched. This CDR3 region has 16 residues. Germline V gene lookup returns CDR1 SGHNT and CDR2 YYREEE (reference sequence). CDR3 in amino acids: CASSPRTGYNTGELFF. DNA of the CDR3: TGTGCCAGCAGCCCGAGGACAGGGTATAACACCGGGGAGCTGTTTTTT.

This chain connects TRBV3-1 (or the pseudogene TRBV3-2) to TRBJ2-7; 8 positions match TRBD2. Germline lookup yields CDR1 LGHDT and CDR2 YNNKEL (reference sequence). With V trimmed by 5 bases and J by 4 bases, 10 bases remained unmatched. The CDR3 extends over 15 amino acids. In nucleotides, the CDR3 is TGTGCCAGCAGCTACCTCGGGGGGGCGATTTACGAGCAGTACTTC. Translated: CASSYLGGAIYEQYF.

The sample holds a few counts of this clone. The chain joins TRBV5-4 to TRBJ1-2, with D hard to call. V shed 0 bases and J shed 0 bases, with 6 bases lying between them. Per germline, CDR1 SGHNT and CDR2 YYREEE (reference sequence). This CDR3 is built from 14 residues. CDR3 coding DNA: TGTGCCAGCAGCTTGGGGACTACTAACTATGGCTACACCTTC. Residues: CASSLGTTNYGYTF. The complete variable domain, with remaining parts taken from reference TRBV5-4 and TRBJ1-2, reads ETGVTQSPTHLIKTRGQQVTLRCSSQSGHNTVSWYQQALGQGPQFIFQYYREEENGRGNFPPRFSGLQFPNYSSELNVNALELDDSALYLCASSLGTTNYGYTFGSGTRLTVV.

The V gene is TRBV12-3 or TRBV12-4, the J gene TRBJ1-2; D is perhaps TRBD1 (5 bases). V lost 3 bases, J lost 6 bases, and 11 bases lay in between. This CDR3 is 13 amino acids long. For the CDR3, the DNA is TGTGCCAGCAGTTTGGGGGGAAGGGATGGCTACACCTTC. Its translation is CASSLGGRDGYTF.

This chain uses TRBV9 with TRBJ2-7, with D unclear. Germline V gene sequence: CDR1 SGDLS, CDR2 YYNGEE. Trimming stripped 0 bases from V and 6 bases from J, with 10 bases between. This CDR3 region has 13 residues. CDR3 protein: CASSVGAPGEQYF. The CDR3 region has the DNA TGTGCCAGCAGCGTAGGGGCCCCCGGCGAGCAGTACTTC.

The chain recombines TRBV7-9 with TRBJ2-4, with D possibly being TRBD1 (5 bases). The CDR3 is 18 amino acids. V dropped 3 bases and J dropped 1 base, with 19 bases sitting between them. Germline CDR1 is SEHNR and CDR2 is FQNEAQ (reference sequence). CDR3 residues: CASSFQQQGVSAKNIQYF. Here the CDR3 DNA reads TGTGCCAGCAGCTTCCAGCAACAAGGGGTCTCCGCCAAAAACATTCAGTACTTC.

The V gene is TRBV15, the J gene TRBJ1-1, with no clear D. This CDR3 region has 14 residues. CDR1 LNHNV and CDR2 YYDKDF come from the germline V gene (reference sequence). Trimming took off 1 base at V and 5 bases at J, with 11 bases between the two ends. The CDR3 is CATSRVRGRTEAFF. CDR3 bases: TGTGCCACCAGCAGAGTGAGAGGGAGGACTGAAGCTTTCTTT.